A single sample gave rise to the 19 T cell receptor beta chains below, sequenced in a study of T cell changes during pregnancy in multiple sclerosis. Sequencing used immunoSEQ multiplex PCR; TCRdb keeps in-frame clones, though not all of them. The repertoire has 30,000 or so clones, around 88% of them found once; the top ten carry about 0.8%. The sample in question was CD4+ T cells from peripheral blood mononuclear cells, obtained in the first trimester of pregnancy. Receptors originate from a female donor in good health, enrolled as a control in a pregnancy study.

The chain is built from TRBV9 and TRBJ1-5; no reliable D call. This CDR3 is 15 amino acids long. The germline V gene encodes CDR1 SGDLS and CDR2 YYNGEE. Trimming shortened V by 3 bases and J by 6 bases, and 16 bases separated the two germline ends. Here the CDR3 reads CASSAGGMRGQPQHF. DNA of the CDR3: TGTGCCAGCAGCGCAGGAGGAATGAGAGGTCAGCCCCAGCATTTT.

This chain connects TRBV7-2 to TRBJ1-3, with 7 bases fitting TRBD1. This CDR3 is built from 14 residues. V lost 5 bases, J lost 2 bases, and 3 bases stayed unmatched. Germline assignment: CDR1 SGHTA and CDR2 FQGNSA. Written as DNA, the CDR3 is TGTGCCAGCAGCCGGGACAGAACTGGAAACACCATATATTTT. Residues: CASSRDRTGNTIYF.

This rearrangement joins TRBV2 to TRBJ2-1, with D perhaps TRBD2 (6 bases). Germline lookup yields CDR1 SNHLY and CDR2 FYNNEI. V lost 7 bases, J lost 2 bases, and 21 bases lay in between. The CDR3 length is 17 residues. The CDR3 protein is CASKVGGTGEPYNEQFF. The CDR3 DNA reads as TGTGCCAGCAAGGTGGGTGGCACGGGGGAGCCCTACAATGAGCAGTTCTTC.

The V call is TRBV30, the J call TRBJ2-5; D is undetermined. The end of the DNA is better explained by TRBJ2-7, so the J call may be wrong. CDR1 is GTSNPN, CDR2 SVGIG, per germline (reference sequence). The CDR3 is made up of 13 amino acids. CDR3 in amino acids: CAWSIQKSYEQYF. The DNA of the CDR3 is TGTGCCTGGAGTATACAGAAATCCTACGAGCAGTACTTC.

This clone was seen a few times. Written as DNA, the CDR3 is TGCAGCGTTGCCCCAGGGGGAGAGCAGCCCCAGCATTTT. It yields the protein CSVAPGGEQPQHF. This chain links TRBV29-1 with TRBJ1-5, with 7 positions matching TRBD1. With 4 bases clipped from V and 7 bases from J, the junction kept 7 bases outside the gene matches. The germline V gene has CDR1 SQVTM and CDR2 ANQGSEA. The CDR3 is 13 amino acids. Full variable domain (remainder filled in from reference TRBV29-1 and TRBJ1-5): SAVISQKPSRDICQRGTSLTIQCQVDSQVTMMFWYRQQPGQSLTLIATANQGSEATYESGFVIDKFPISRPNLTFSTLTVSNMSPEDSSIYLCSVAPGGEQPQHFGDGTRLSIL.

This sequence joins TRBV28 and TRBJ1-5; 9 bases agree with TRBD1. Germline CDR1 reads MDHEN; CDR2 reads SYDVKM. The V segment lost 2 bases and the J segment 0 bases; nucleotides outside the gene matches: 5. This CDR3 has 17 amino acids. DNA for the CDR3: TGTGCCAGCAGTTTACCGGGACAGGGAGGTAGCAATCAGCCCCAGCATTTT. It yields the protein CASSLPGQGGSNQPQHF.

The V and J genes are TRBV6-4 and TRBJ2-2; TRBD1 matches 11 bases. The germline CDR1 and CDR2 sequences are MRHNA and SNTAGT. The J segment lost 5 bases and the V segment lost 6 bases, leaving 8 bases of the junction unmatched. The CDR3 consists of 16 residues. CDR3 nucleotide sequence: TGTGCCAGCAGCAAGGACAGGGGGCAAAAAACCGGGGAGCTGTTTTTT. As protein: CASSKDRGQKTGELFF.

The chain carries TRBV2 and TRBJ1-2, with 9 nucleotides matching TRBD1. Germline V gives CDR1 SNHLY, CDR2 FYNNEI. CDR3 length equals 15 residues. V gave up 4 bases and J gave up 8 bases; unmatched junction bases: 11. The CDR3 sequence: CASSADSGTGYGYTF. The CDR3, as DNA: TGTGCCAGCAGTGCAGATTCCGGGACAGGGTACGGCTACACCTTC.

Notes on this clone: At one of its ends the junction is not consistent with the germline gene, which may arise from a read error. CDR3 residues: CASSLQSQGLF. DNA of the CDR3: TGTGCCAGCAGCTTGCAATCGCAGGGGCTCTTC. V and J are TRBV5-8 and TRBJ1-2; TRBD1 might be the D (6 bases). CDR3 length: 11 amino acids. Per the germline V gene, CDR1 is SGHTS and CDR2 is YDEGEE.

This rearrangement joins TRBV5-6 to TRBJ1-2; TRBD1 matches 11 bases. V lost 3 bases and J lost 2; bases outside the gene matches: 3. CDR3 length: 15 residues. The germline V gene encodes CDR1 SGHDT and CDR2 YYEEEE. The CDR3 DNA follows: TGTGCCAGCAGCTCGGACAGGGGGCTAAACTATGGCTACACCTTC. Protein product: CASSSDRGLNYGYTF. Based on the CDR3 plus reference TRBV5-6 and TRBJ1-2, the full variable domain is DAGVTQSPTHLIKTRGQQVTLRCSPKSGHDTVSWYQQALGQGPQFIFQYYEEEERQRGNFPDRFSGHQFPNYSSELNVNALLLGDSALYLCASSSDRGLNYGYTFGSGTRLTVV.

The J gene is TRBJ2-2, the V gene TRBV4-1; no firm D call. The CDR3 consists of 16 residues. The germline gives CDR1 MGHRA, CDR2 YSYEKL. V was cut by 2 bases and J by 0 bases, with 10 bases left in between. The CDR3 coding sequence is TGCGCCAGCAGCCAATCGAGCCCGGCGAACACCGGGGAGCTGTTTTTT. Residues: CASSQSSPANTGELFF.

The V gene is TRBV6-4, the J gene TRBJ1-1; TRBD1 might be the D (6 bases). The germline V and J ends were trimmed by 4 bases and 2 bases, with 8 bases remaining between them. Germline V gives CDR1 MRHNA, CDR2 SNTAGT. The CDR3 length is 13 residues. CDR3 region: CASSGGPNTEAFF. The DNA for the CDR3 is TGTGCCAGCAGTGGGGGGCCCAACACTGAAGCTTTCTTT.

The chain links TRBV7-2 to TRBJ2-2; TRBD1 agrees at 8 bases. Germline V gene data show CDR1 as SGHTA and CDR2 as FQGNSA. The CDR3 is made up of 15 amino acids. V shed 5 bases, J shed 4 bases, and the junction held 6 bases outside the gene matches. The CDR3 DNA reads as TGTGCCAGCAGCGGCCGGACAGGGCGCACCGGGGAGCTGTTTTTT. Translation gives CASSGRTGRTGELFF.

This clone occurred a few times. The J gene is TRBJ1-1, the V gene TRBV4-1; D possibly corresponds to TRBD1 (5 bases). From germline, CDR1 is MGHRA and CDR2 YSYEKL. The ends were cut back, 0 bases at V and 11 bases at J, with 10 bases in the middle. The CDR3 spans 12 residues. The CDR3 spells CASSQEGLGAFF. The CDR3 DNA is TGCGCCAGCAGCCAAGAGGGGCTGGGGGCTTTCTTT.

V is TRBV5-4 and J is TRBJ2-5; 9 nucleotides agree with TRBD2. The CDR3 sequence is 16 residues long. V was pared by 4 bases and J by 5 bases, with 12 bases of the junction left unmatched. Germline V lookup: CDR1 SGHNT, CDR2 YYREEE (reference sequence). The CDR3 DNA reads TGTGCCAGCAGCCCGGTGCCTAGCGGGATGGTGGAGACCCAGTACTTC. Encoded protein: CASSPVPSGMVETQYF. Using reference TRBV5-4 and TRBJ2-5 for the parts outside the CDR3, the full variable domain is ETGVTQSPTHLIKTRGQQVTLRCSSQSGHNTVSWYQQALGQGPQFIFQYYREEENGRGNFPPRFSGLQFPNYSSELNVNALELDDSALYLCASSPVPSGMVETQYFGPGTRLLVL.

This chain uses TRBV30 with TRBJ1-5; D may be TRBD1 (5 bases). This CDR3 region has 15 residues. Germline-derived CDR1 and CDR2 are GTSNPN and SVGIG (reference sequence). Deletions cut 2 bases from V and 3 bases from J, with 14 bases between. This CDR3 reads CAWSRTSRANQPQHF. CDR3 in DNA: TGTGCCTGGAGTAGGACCTCCAGGGCCAATCAGCCCCAGCATTTT.

The chain's CDR3 is CASSFGVGVGNTIYF. The CDR3 coding sequence is TGTGCCAGCAGCTTCGGGGTCGGGGTTGGGAACACCATATATTTT. The V and J genes are TRBV7-2 and TRBJ1-3; D call uncertain. Germline V CDR1 and CDR2: SGHTA, FQGNSA. This CDR3 is 15 amino acids long. Trimming left V 3 bases short and J 7 bases short, with 16 bases between.

The chain recombines TRBV14 with TRBJ1-1; D may be TRBD1 (5 bases). This CDR3 is 15 amino acids long. From germline, CDR1 is SGHDN and CDR2 FVKESK. V was trimmed by 3 bases and J by 5 bases, leaving 16 bases between them. CDR3 sequence (DNA): TGTGCCAGCAGCCAGAGGGTCCTCCGGGGGACTGAAGCTTTCTTT. It codes for CASSQRVLRGTEAFF.

The gene calls are TRBV30 and TRBJ2-7; a weak D match, TRBD1 (5 bases). The CDR3 consists of 13 residues. V lost 1 base and J 2 bases, leaving 9 bases between the germline ends. Germline V gives CDR1 GTSNPN, CDR2 SVGIG (reference sequence). The CDR3 DNA reads TGTGCCTGGAGTGAAACAGGAGCCTACGAGCAGTACTTC. Amino acid sequence: CAWSETGAYEQYF.